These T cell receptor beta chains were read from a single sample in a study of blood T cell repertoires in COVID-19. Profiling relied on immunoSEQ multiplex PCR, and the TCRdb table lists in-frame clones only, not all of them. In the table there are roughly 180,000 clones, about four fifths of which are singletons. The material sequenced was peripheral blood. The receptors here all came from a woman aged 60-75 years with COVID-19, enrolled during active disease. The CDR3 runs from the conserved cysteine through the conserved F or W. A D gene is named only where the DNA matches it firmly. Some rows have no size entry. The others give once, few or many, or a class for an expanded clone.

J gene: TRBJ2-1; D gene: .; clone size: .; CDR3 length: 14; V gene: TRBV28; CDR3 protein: CASSRPSRGNEQFF; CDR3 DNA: TGTGCCAGCAGTAGGCCTAGTAGGGGCAATGAGCAGTTCTTC
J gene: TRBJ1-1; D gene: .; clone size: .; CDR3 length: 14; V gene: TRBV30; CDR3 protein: CAWSRGGRNTEAFF; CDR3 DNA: TGTGCCTGGAGTCGAGGGGGACGGAACACTGAAGCTTTCTTT
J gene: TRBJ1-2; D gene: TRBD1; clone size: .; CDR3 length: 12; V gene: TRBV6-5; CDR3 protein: CASWTGLYGYTF; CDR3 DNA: TGTGCCAGCTGGACAGGGCTCTATGGCTACACCTTC
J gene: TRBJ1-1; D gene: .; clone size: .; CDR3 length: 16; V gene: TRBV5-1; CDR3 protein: CASSLWSGGINTEAFF; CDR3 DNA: TGCGCCAGCAGCTTGTGGTCCGGGGGAATTAACACTGAAGCTTTCTTT
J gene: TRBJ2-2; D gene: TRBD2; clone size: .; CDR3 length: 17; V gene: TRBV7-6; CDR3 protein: CASSPPARGANTGELFF; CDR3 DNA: TGTGCCAGCAGCCCGCCTGCGCGGGGGGCTAACACCGGGGAGCTGTTTTTT
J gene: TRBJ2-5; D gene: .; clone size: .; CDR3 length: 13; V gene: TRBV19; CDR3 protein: CASEGGDQETQYF; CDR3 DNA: TGTGCCAGTGAGGGCGGGGACCAAGAGACCCAGTACTTC
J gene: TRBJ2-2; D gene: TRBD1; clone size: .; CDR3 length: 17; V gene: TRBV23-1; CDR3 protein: CASSHPTGGGGPGELFF; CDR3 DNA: TGCGCCAGCAGTCATCCCACAGGGGGCGGAGGCCCCGGGGAGCTGTTTTTT
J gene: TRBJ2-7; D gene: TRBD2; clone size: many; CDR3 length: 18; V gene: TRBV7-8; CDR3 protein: CASSSSDLTRAGVDEQYF; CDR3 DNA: TGTGCCAGCAGCTCATCGGACCTCACTAGGGCGGGAGTGGACGAGCAGTACTTC
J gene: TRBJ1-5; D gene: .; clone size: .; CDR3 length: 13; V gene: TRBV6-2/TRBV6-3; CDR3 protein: CASSPPGRRAQHF; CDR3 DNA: TGTGCCAGCAGTCCCCCTGGACGGCGGGCCCAGCATTTT
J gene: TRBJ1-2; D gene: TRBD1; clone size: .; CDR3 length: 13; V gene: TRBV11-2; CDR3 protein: CASSPGTGASYTF; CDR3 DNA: TGTGCCAGCAGCCCCGGGACAGGGGCGAGCTACACCTTC
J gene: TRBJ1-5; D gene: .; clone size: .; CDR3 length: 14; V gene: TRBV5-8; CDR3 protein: CASSPQYSNQPQHF; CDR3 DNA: TGTGCCAGCAGCCCTCAGTATAGCAATCAGCCCCAGCATTTT
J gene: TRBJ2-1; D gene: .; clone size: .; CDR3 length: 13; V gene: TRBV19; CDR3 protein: CASSINRAPEQFF; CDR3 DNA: TGTGCCAGTAGTATTAACAGGGCCCCTGAGCAGTTCTTC
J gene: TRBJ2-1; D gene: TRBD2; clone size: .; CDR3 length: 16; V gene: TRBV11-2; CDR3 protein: CASSSVTSGGRNEQFF; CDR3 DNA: TGTGCCAGCAGCTCGGTTACTAGCGGGGGGAGAAATGAGCAGTTCTTC
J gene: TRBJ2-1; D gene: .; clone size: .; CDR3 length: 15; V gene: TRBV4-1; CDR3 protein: CASSQEGLLGDEQFF; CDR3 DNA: TGCGCCAGCAGCCAAGAGGGACTCCTCGGCGATGAGCAGTTCTTC
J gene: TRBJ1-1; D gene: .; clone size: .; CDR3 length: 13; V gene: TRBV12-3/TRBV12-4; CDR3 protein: CASTPGRVTEAFF; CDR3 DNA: TGTGCCAGCACTCCGGGCAGGGTTACTGAAGCTTTCTTT
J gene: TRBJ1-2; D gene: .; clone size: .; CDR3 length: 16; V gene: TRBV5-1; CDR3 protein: CASSLVRGEENYGYTF; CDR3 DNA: TGCGCCAGCAGCTTGGTCCGGGGGGAGGAAAACTATGGCTACACCTTC
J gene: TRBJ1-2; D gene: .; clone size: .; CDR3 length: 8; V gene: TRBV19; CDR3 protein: CASGHVSF; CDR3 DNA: TGTGCCAGTGGCCACGTTTCCTTC